The 26 T cell receptor beta chains below all came from one sample that was sequenced in a study of blood T cell repertoires in COVID-19. This table comes from immunoSEQ multiplex PCR, and its TCRdb copy is limited to in-frame clones, with some not included. The sample has around 280,000 clones, around 92% seen once. The sample taken for sequencing was peripheral blood. Every receptor here comes from a woman in her thirties with COVID-19, enrolled during active disease.

The V gene is TRBV6-6, the J gene TRBJ2-7, with TRBD2 identical over 10 bases. Germline values: CDR1 MNHNY, CDR2 SVGAGI (reference sequence). This CDR3 is 15 amino acids long. After removal of 5 bases from V and 6 bases from J, the junction contained 10 bases not matched to a gene. The CDR3 DNA follows: TGTGCCAGCAGTACCGGGGTAGCGGGGGGCGGCGAGCAGTACTTC. It specifies CASSTGVAGGGEQYF.

The CDR3 region is CASSFGQGAKDTQYF. CDR3 bases: TGTGCCAGCAGCTTTGGTCAGGGGGCAAAGGATACGCAGTATTTT. The V call is TRBV7-9, the J call TRBJ2-3; TRBD1 agrees at 8 bases. The germline V gene encodes CDR1 SEHNR and CDR2 FQNEAQ (reference sequence). The CDR3 runs to 15 residues. Losses at the gene ends were 3 bases for V and 6 bases for J; bases not matched to a gene: 8.

The chain combines TRBV7-9 with TRBJ1-2; no definite D call. Trimming removed 0 bases at V and 4 bases at J, with 9 bases between. The length of the CDR3 is 14 residues. Per the germline V gene, CDR1 is SEHNR and CDR2 is FQNEAQ (reference sequence). CDR3 in DNA: TGTGCCAGCAGCTTAGCTGCACAGTTCTATGGCTACACCTTC. Amino acids: CASSLAAQFYGYTF.

This clone occurred once. At one of its ends the junction is not consistent with the germline gene, which may arise from a read error. The genes are TRBV5-4 and TRBJ1-2, with TRBD1 as a possible D gene (6 bases). The CDR3 extends over 11 amino acids. Germline assignment: CDR1 SGHNT and CDR2 YYREEE (reference sequence). The CDR3 bases are TGTGCCAGCAGCTTTCTGGACAGAGCTAGCTTC. As protein: CASSFLDRASF.

The chain couples TRBV10-1 to TRBJ1-2; D unclear. This CDR3 has 18 amino acids. Germline CDR1 WNHNN, CDR2 SYGVQD (reference sequence). The V end was cut by 0 bases, the J end by 6 bases, with 23 bases between. CDR3 DNA sequence: TGCGCCAGCAGTGAGTCCTTTGGGCGCGGGGTGGTAAAAAATGGCTACACCTTC. Encoded protein: CASSESFGRGVVKNGYTF.

The chain uses TRBV19 and TRBJ1-1; a weak D match, TRBD1 (5 bases). Germline assignment: CDR1 LNHDA and CDR2 SQIVND (reference sequence). The V end lost 0 bases, the J end lost 1 base, and 9 bases lay between the germline ends. This CDR3 spans 15 amino acids. The CDR3 reads CASSIDPGGNTEAFF. The CDR3 DNA sequence: TGTGCCAGTAGTATAGATCCCGGGGGGAACACTGAAGCTTTCTTT.

This clone was observed once. The J gene is TRBJ2-5, the V gene TRBV4-2, with D hard to call. The CDR3 totals 12 residues. Germline loops: CDR1 LGHNA, CDR2 YNFKEQ. V was cut by 3 bases and J by 5 bases, with 7 bases left in between. The CDR3, as DNA: TGTGCCAGCAGCCACCCTCAGGAGACCCAGTACTTC. It yields the protein CASSHPQETQYF.

This clone turned up a few times. The sample has other DNA sequences that encode this CDR3 too. The chain carries TRBV18 and TRBJ2-7, with D maybe TRBD2 (6 bases). This CDR3 is 13 amino acids long. Germline CDR1 KGHSH, CDR2 LQKENI. The V gene lost 3 bases and the J gene lost 1 base, with 7 bases spanning the gap. The CDR3 DNA follows: TGTGCCAGCTCACCCGGGACTTCCTACGAGCAGTACTTC. This encodes CASSPGTSYEQYF.

The V and J genes are TRBV6-6 and TRBJ2-5; D is unclear. The CDR3 loop spans 16 amino acids. The germline gives CDR1 MNHNY, CDR2 SVGAGI (reference sequence). The V end lost 3 bases, the J end lost 1 base, and 15 bases lay between the germline ends. The CDR3 spells CASSYSAVNLQETQYF. The CDR3 DNA reads as TGTGCCAGCAGTTATTCCGCGGTGAACCTCCAAGAGACCCAGTACTTC.

This clone was detected only a few times. The chain carries TRBV4-1 and TRBJ1-5; D is unresolved. The CDR3 totals 16 residues. Germline lookup yields CDR1 MGHRA and CDR2 YSYEKL. V was clipped by 4 bases and J by 1 base, with 14 bases between them. CDR3 region: CASSPIAGRSNQPQHF. Here the CDR3 DNA reads TGCGCCAGCAGCCCCATAGCGGGAAGGAGCAATCAGCCCCAGCATTTT.

The rearrangement links TRBV15 to TRBJ2-7; a weak D match, TRBD1 (6 bases). V was trimmed by 3 bases and J by 2 bases, leaving 17 bases between them. The CDR3 loop spans 16 amino acids. The V gene's germline CDR1 is LNHNV and CDR2 YYDKDF (reference sequence). DNA for the CDR3: TGTGCCACCAGCAGGGTTATGACAGGATATACCTACGAGCAGTACTTC. This translates into CATSRVMTGYTYEQYF.

This clone was detected once. The V and J genes are TRBV4-1 and TRBJ2-4, with TRBD2 matching over 7 bases. Germline values: CDR1 MGHRA, CDR2 YSYEKL. V trimming: 3 bases; J trimming: 2 bases; junction bases outside the gene matches: 10. This CDR3 region has 17 residues. The CDR3 reads CASSHGGQAGTKNIQYF. The CDR3, as DNA: TGCGCCAGCAGCCATGGCGGGCAAGCGGGGACCAAAAACATTCAGTACTTC.

This chain uses TRBV6-5 with TRBJ1-2; possibly TRBD1 for D (5 bases). CDR1 is MNHEY and CDR2 is SVGAGI in the germline V gene. The CDR3 loop spans 12 amino acids. With 2 bases removed from V and 5 bases from J, the gap between germline ends came to 6 bases. CDR3 protein: CASSYRGYGYTF. Written as DNA, the CDR3 is TGTGCCAGCAGTTACAGGGGTTATGGCTACACCTTC.

The V and J genes are TRBV2 and TRBJ1-2; tentatively, D is TRBD1 (6 bases). The germline V and J ends were trimmed by 2 bases and 12 bases, with 10 bases remaining between them. Germline V gene lookup returns CDR1 SNHLY and CDR2 FYNNEI. This CDR3 has 11 residues. The CDR3 nucleotides are TGTGCCAGCAGTGAATTGGGGGGGCACACCTTC. Protein: CASSELGGHTF.

The table lists this clone with a count of one. The chain couples TRBV5-1 to TRBJ2-7; D is possibly TRBD2 (5 bases). V was clipped by 5 bases and J by 6 bases, with 9 bases between them. The CDR3 extends over 11 amino acids. The germline CDR1 and CDR2 sequences are SGHRS and YFSETQ. The CDR3 protein is CASSPGSEQYF. In nucleotides, the CDR3 is TGCGCCAGCAGTCCGGGGAGCGAGCAGTACTTC.

DNA for the CDR3: TGTGCCAGCAGTTCCGGACAGGGGGCCGGTGGGCCCCAGCATTTT. Translating it yields CASSSGQGAGGPQHF. The J gene is TRBJ1-5, the V gene TRBV6-6; 11 bases line up with TRBD1. CDR3 length equals 15 residues. Germline CDR1 reads MNHNY; CDR2 reads SVGAGI (reference sequence). Losses at the gene ends were 4 bases for V and 9 bases for J; bases not matched to a gene: 8.

This clone was observed a few times. This chain joins TRBV7-9 and TRBJ2-7; the D gene is possibly TRBD1 (6 bases). V dropped 2 bases and J dropped 3 bases, with 8 bases sitting between them. The CDR3 loop spans 13 amino acids. Germline lookup yields CDR1 SEHNR and CDR2 FQNEAQ (reference sequence). The CDR3: CASSLFRGYEQYF. In DNA, the CDR3 is TGTGCCAGCAGCTTATTCAGGGGCTACGAGCAGTACTTC.

The chain uses TRBV20-1 and TRBJ1-2; D is undetermined. V dropped 5 bases and J dropped 8 bases, with 12 bases sitting between them. Looked up from germline, CDR1 is DFQATT and CDR2 is SNEGSKA (reference sequence). The CDR3 contains 11 residues. CDR3 sequence (DNA): TGCAGTGCTCCTCGGGAGGTAGGCTACACCTTC. It yields the protein CSAPREVGYTF.

The CDR3 bases are TGTGCCAGCAGCGCCCAAGCACCAGATACGCAGTATTTT. It codes for CASSAQAPDTQYF. The chain employs TRBV7-2 and TRBJ2-3; D gene unclear. Germline assignment: CDR1 SGHTA and CDR2 FQGNSA. There are 13 residues in the CDR3. Trimming left V 5 bases short and J 4 bases short, with 10 bases between.

V gene TRBV6-5 combines with J gene TRBJ1-1; 8 bases fit TRBD1. The V segment lost 4 bases and the J segment 4 bases; nucleotides outside the gene matches: 2. Germline V gives CDR1 MNHEY, CDR2 SVGAGI. The CDR3 has 13 amino acids. CDR3 sequence (DNA): TGTGCCAGCAGTTCAGGGGGCAGCACTGAAGCTTTCTTT. Amino acids: CASSSGGSTEAFF.

This clone was counted a single time. V is TRBV5-1 and J is TRBJ2-5; 8 bases fit TRBD2. The V gene end was trimmed by 7 bases and the J gene end by 5 bases; junction bases not matched to a gene: 10. Germline V gene sequence: CDR1 SGHRS, CDR2 YFSETQ. The CDR3 runs to 14 residues. CDR3 loop: CASSKTGGRETQYF. The CDR3 DNA sequence: TGCGCCAGCTCCAAAACGGGGGGGCGGGAGACCCAGTACTTC.

This clone was counted a single time. V gene TRBV5-8 combines with J gene TRBJ2-2, with 10 bases lining up with TRBD2. Germline CDR1 reads SGHTS; CDR2 reads YDEGEE. The V segment lost 0 bases and the J segment 4 bases; nucleotides outside the gene matches: 6. This CDR3 is 17 amino acids long. CDR3 bases: TGTGCCAGCAGCTTGGAGGCTTGGACTAGCGGCACCGGGGAGCTGTTTTTT. Encoded protein: CASSLEAWTSGTGELFF.

The chain couples TRBV15 to TRBJ1-6; maybe TRBD1 (5 bases). The CDR3 contains 16 residues. Deletions cut 2 bases from V and 5 bases from J, with 13 bases between. Germline CDR1 is LNHNV and CDR2 is YYDKDF (reference sequence). In nucleotides, the CDR3 is TGTGCCACCAGCAGAACAACAAGGGGAAATAATTCACCCCTCCACTTT. It encodes CATSRTTRGNNSPLHF.

J is TRBJ2-1 and V is TRBV3-1 (or the pseudogene TRBV3-2); 7 bases are a match to TRBD2. V shed 0 bases, J shed 8 bases, and the junction held 13 bases outside the gene matches. Germline V gene lookup returns CDR1 LGHDT and CDR2 YNNKEL (reference sequence). This CDR3 is 17 amino acids long. CDR3 region: CASSQDSAASGAYEQFF. The CDR3 nucleotides read TGTGCCAGCAGCCAAGATAGCGCGGCCAGCGGGGCGTATGAGCAGTTCTTC.

The rearrangement links TRBV11-3 to TRBJ2-3; TRBD2 is a possible D gene (7 bases). CDR1 and CDR2 (germline): SGHNT, YENEEA. V lost 2 bases, J lost 5 bases, and 14 bases lay in between. The CDR3 contains 15 residues. CDR3 bases: TGTGCCAGCAGCTTATTCGGGGGGCAGGGAGATACGCAGTATTTT. It encodes CASSLFGGQGDTQYF.

This clone is judged medium-sized. This rearrangement joins TRBV4-1 to TRBJ2-1; D gene uncertain. Trimming left V 0 bases short and J 4 bases short, with 13 bases between. CDR1 and CDR2 from the germline V gene are MGHRA and YSYEKL. CDR3 length: 16 amino acids. This CDR3 is CASSQEPWLQYNEQFF. CDR3 DNA: TGCGCCAGCAGCCAAGAACCGTGGCTACAGTACAATGAGCAGTTCTTC.